One sample yielded the 16 T cell receptor beta chains listed below, sequenced in a study of STAT5B mutations in CD4+ large granular lymphocyte leukemia. Method: immunoSEQ multiplex PCR; TCRdb's copy keeps in-frame clones and lacks some. The sample contains just over 40,000 clones, around 85% of which appear only once. The source material was CD4+ T cells from blood buffy coats. The receptors stem from a human donor in good health.

This clone was counted only a few times. The rearrangement uses TRBV9 and TRBJ2-5, with TRBD1 matching over 7 bases. Germline loops: CDR1 SGDLS, CDR2 YYNGEE. Unmatched junction bases numbered 4, after V lost 0 bases and J lost 5 bases. This CDR3 is 14 amino acids long. The DNA for the CDR3 is TGTGCCAGCAGCGTAGCTGAGGGGGCGGAGACCCAGTACTTC. Protein product: CASSVAEGAETQYF.

V gene TRBV6-1 combines with J gene TRBJ2-1; D perhaps matches TRBD2 (5 bases). The germline CDR1 and CDR2 sequences are MNHNS and SASEGT. The CDR3 length is 15 residues. V was pared by 1 base and J by 6 bases, with 13 bases between. The CDR3 DNA follows: TGTGCCAGCAGTGAAGGGGCAGCCGCGGGCAATGAGCAGTTCTTC. Protein: CASSEGAAAGNEQFF.

The chain employs TRBV30 and TRBJ1-5; tentative D call: TRBD1 (5 bases). The CDR3 runs to 14 residues. V shed 2 bases and J shed 4 bases, with 12 bases lying between them. The germline CDR1 and CDR2 sequences are GTSNPN and SVGIG (reference sequence). The DNA for the CDR3 is TGTGCCTGGAGTTTAATGACAGAAAATCAGCCCCAGCATTTT. Its translation: CAWSLMTENQPQHF.

Only a few counts were recorded for this clone. The CDR3 is CASSFGKDYGYTF. The CDR3 DNA is TGTGCCAGTAGTTTCGGGAAGGACTATGGCTACACCTTC. This chain joins TRBV19 and TRBJ1-2, with unresolved D. V shed 5 bases and J shed 3 bases, with 10 bases lying between them. Germline CDR1 reads LNHDA; CDR2 reads SQIVND (reference sequence). The CDR3 has 13 residues. Combining the CDR3 with reference TRBV19 and TRBJ1-2 gives the whole variable domain DGGITQSPKYLFRKEGQNVTLSCEQNLNHDAMYWYRQDPGQGLRLIYYSQIVNDFQKGDIAEGYSVSREKKESFPLTVTSAQKNPTAFYLCASSFGKDYGYTFGSGTRLTVV.

This sequence joins TRBV5-1 and TRBJ2-7; TRBD2 matches 7 bases. The germline V gene encodes CDR1 SGHRS and CDR2 YFSETQ. The CDR3 contains 14 residues. V shed 3 bases, J shed 5 bases, and the junction held 8 bases outside the gene matches. The CDR3 loop is CASSSSGLTDEQYF. CDR3 nucleotide sequence: TGCGCCAGCAGCTCTAGCGGCTTAACCGACGAGCAGTACTTC.

Here the CDR3 DNA reads TGTGCCAGCAGGTGGGAGGGGGTTGAAGAGACCCAGTACTTC. It is translated as CASRWEGVEETQYF. The chain recombines TRBV5-6 with TRBJ2-5; D perhaps matches TRBD2 (7 bases). The CDR3 has 14 residues. In germline, CDR1 is SGHDT, CDR2 YYEEEE. The germline V and J ends were trimmed by 5 bases and 3 bases, with 14 bases remaining between them.

The chain combines TRBV9 with TRBJ2-7; D is perhaps TRBD2 (5 bases). V was cut by 4 bases and J by 6 bases, with 26 bases left in between. Germline V gene sequence: CDR1 SGDLS, CDR2 YYNGEE. This CDR3 region has 17 residues. The CDR3 DNA follows: TGTGCCAGCAGCCCGTTTACCGCCGGGATAAGTCCTCTCGAGCAGTACTTC. Residues: CASSPFTAGISPLEQYF.

The genes are TRBV18 and TRBJ2-7; D not certain. From germline, CDR1 is KGHSH and CDR2 LQKENI. Deletions cut 5 bases from V and 1 base from J, with 6 bases between. This CDR3 has 12 residues. The CDR3 loop is CASSVSSYEQYF. The CDR3, as DNA: TGTGCCAGCTCAGTTTCTTCCTACGAGCAGTACTTC.

V is TRBV2 and J is TRBJ1-2, with 7 bases lining up with TRBD1. There are 13 residues in the CDR3. The J segment lost 4 bases and the V segment lost 4 bases, leaving 3 bases of the junction unmatched. Germline V gene data show CDR1 as SNHLY and CDR2 as FYNNEI. The CDR3 is CASSGQGPYGYTF. The CDR3 DNA sequence: TGTGCCAGCAGTGGACAGGGTCCCTATGGCTACACCTTC.

This CDR3 reads CASSLWDRDTQYF. CDR3 sequence (DNA): TGTGCCAGCAGTTTATGGGACAGAGATACGCAGTATTTT. The rearrangement uses TRBV27 and TRBJ2-3; 7 nucleotides match TRBD1. Unmatched junction bases numbered 0, after V lost 1 base and J lost 5 bases. The germline gives CDR1 MNHEY, CDR2 SMNVEV (reference sequence). CDR3 size: 13 residues.

The V and J genes are TRBV6-5 and TRBJ2-7; 10 bases align to TRBD1. The ends lost 4 bases at V and 4 bases at J; junction bases unmatched: 7. CDR1 is MNHEY and CDR2 is SVGAGI in the germline V gene. The CDR3 extends over 15 amino acids. The CDR3 nucleotides are TGTGCCAGCAGTTCCCCGGGACAGGGGTCGTACGAGCAGTACTTC. Its translation is CASSSPGQGSYEQYF.

The rearrangement uses TRBV4-2 and TRBJ1-4; 7 bases are a match to TRBD1. Germline V gives CDR1 LGHNA, CDR2 YNFKEQ. This CDR3 spans 16 amino acids. The trim removed 2 bases at V and 5 bases at J, leaving 8 bases unmatched. Here the CDR3 reads CASSQSTGTANEKLFF. CDR3 sequence (DNA): TGTGCCAGCAGCCAATCCACCGGGACAGCAAATGAAAAACTGTTTTTT.

This clone was observed once. This chain uses TRBV20-1 with TRBJ1-1; no firm D call. The CDR3 has 11 residues. From germline, CDR1 is DFQATT and CDR2 SNEGSKA (reference sequence). The CDR3 loop reads CRGAGGTEAFF. CDR3 nucleotides: TGCAGGGGAGCGGGAGGCACTGAAGCTTTCTTT.

This rearrangement joins TRBV15 to TRBJ1-4; D gene ambiguous. CDR1 and CDR2 (germline): LNHNV, YYDKDF (reference sequence). CDR3 length equals 15 residues. V lost 0 bases, J lost 0 bases, and 5 bases lay in between. This CDR3 reads CATSRESATNEKLFF. The CDR3, as DNA: TGTGCCACCAGCAGAGAGTCTGCAACTAATGAAAAACTGTTTTTT. The full variable domain, with the rest looked up from reference TRBV15 and TRBJ1-4, is DAMVIQNPRYQVTQFGKPVTLSCSQTLNHNVMYWYQQKSSQAPKLLFHYYDKDFNNEADTPDNFQSRRPNTSFCFLDIRSPGLGDTAMYLCATSRESATNEKLFFGSGTQLSVL.

The chain combines TRBV7-9 with TRBJ1-1; no clear D. Germline CDR1 reads SEHNR; CDR2 reads FQNEAQ (reference sequence). Trimming left V 2 bases short and J 2 bases short, with 12 bases between. This CDR3 contains 15 residues. CDR3 coding DNA: TGTGCCAGCAGCTTACCCCCCGTTCGTAACACTGAAGCTTTCTTT. It translates to CASSLPPVRNTEAFF.

This clone was observed a single time. This chain joins TRBV10-3 and TRBJ2-3; the D is unclear. Trimming took 10 bases from V and 2 from J, leaving 13 bases between them. The CDR3 has 13 residues. CDR1 and CDR2 from the germline V gene are ENHRY and SYGVKD. The CDR3 loop is CASSPSATDTQYF. The CDR3 DNA is TGTGCCAGCTCTCCGAGCGCCACAGATACGCAGTATTTT.